The clone carrying this T cell receptor beta chain was counted ten times or more. Its specificity is unknown. TCRdb reanalysed the reads using MiXCR and keeps one entry per CDR3 protein. The sample holds around 210,000 distinct CDR3 sequences, approximately 6.7% seen once. The data stem from a study of T cell repertoires in cytomegalovirus infection. In the study overall: It was the public TCR beta signatures that indicated both CMV infection and matching HLA type. General study points: Cumulative frequency of public TCR beta families picked out carriers of CMV plus the relevant HLA.

Per germline, CDR1 SEHNR and CDR2 FQNEAQ (reference sequence). The length of the CDR3 is 13 residues. Deletions cut 0 bases from V and 5 bases from J, with 8 bases between. What was sequenced was PBMCs. The chain combines TRBV7-9 with TRBJ2-7; D possibly corresponds to TRBD1 (6 bases). This clonotype was sampled from a human donor in good health (CMV status not recorded). Some clones in this sample may be carry-over from other donors' samples. The CDR3: CASSLAQGHEQYF. The CDR3 nucleotides are TGTGCCAGCAGCTTAGCCCAGGGGCACGAGCAGTACTTC.